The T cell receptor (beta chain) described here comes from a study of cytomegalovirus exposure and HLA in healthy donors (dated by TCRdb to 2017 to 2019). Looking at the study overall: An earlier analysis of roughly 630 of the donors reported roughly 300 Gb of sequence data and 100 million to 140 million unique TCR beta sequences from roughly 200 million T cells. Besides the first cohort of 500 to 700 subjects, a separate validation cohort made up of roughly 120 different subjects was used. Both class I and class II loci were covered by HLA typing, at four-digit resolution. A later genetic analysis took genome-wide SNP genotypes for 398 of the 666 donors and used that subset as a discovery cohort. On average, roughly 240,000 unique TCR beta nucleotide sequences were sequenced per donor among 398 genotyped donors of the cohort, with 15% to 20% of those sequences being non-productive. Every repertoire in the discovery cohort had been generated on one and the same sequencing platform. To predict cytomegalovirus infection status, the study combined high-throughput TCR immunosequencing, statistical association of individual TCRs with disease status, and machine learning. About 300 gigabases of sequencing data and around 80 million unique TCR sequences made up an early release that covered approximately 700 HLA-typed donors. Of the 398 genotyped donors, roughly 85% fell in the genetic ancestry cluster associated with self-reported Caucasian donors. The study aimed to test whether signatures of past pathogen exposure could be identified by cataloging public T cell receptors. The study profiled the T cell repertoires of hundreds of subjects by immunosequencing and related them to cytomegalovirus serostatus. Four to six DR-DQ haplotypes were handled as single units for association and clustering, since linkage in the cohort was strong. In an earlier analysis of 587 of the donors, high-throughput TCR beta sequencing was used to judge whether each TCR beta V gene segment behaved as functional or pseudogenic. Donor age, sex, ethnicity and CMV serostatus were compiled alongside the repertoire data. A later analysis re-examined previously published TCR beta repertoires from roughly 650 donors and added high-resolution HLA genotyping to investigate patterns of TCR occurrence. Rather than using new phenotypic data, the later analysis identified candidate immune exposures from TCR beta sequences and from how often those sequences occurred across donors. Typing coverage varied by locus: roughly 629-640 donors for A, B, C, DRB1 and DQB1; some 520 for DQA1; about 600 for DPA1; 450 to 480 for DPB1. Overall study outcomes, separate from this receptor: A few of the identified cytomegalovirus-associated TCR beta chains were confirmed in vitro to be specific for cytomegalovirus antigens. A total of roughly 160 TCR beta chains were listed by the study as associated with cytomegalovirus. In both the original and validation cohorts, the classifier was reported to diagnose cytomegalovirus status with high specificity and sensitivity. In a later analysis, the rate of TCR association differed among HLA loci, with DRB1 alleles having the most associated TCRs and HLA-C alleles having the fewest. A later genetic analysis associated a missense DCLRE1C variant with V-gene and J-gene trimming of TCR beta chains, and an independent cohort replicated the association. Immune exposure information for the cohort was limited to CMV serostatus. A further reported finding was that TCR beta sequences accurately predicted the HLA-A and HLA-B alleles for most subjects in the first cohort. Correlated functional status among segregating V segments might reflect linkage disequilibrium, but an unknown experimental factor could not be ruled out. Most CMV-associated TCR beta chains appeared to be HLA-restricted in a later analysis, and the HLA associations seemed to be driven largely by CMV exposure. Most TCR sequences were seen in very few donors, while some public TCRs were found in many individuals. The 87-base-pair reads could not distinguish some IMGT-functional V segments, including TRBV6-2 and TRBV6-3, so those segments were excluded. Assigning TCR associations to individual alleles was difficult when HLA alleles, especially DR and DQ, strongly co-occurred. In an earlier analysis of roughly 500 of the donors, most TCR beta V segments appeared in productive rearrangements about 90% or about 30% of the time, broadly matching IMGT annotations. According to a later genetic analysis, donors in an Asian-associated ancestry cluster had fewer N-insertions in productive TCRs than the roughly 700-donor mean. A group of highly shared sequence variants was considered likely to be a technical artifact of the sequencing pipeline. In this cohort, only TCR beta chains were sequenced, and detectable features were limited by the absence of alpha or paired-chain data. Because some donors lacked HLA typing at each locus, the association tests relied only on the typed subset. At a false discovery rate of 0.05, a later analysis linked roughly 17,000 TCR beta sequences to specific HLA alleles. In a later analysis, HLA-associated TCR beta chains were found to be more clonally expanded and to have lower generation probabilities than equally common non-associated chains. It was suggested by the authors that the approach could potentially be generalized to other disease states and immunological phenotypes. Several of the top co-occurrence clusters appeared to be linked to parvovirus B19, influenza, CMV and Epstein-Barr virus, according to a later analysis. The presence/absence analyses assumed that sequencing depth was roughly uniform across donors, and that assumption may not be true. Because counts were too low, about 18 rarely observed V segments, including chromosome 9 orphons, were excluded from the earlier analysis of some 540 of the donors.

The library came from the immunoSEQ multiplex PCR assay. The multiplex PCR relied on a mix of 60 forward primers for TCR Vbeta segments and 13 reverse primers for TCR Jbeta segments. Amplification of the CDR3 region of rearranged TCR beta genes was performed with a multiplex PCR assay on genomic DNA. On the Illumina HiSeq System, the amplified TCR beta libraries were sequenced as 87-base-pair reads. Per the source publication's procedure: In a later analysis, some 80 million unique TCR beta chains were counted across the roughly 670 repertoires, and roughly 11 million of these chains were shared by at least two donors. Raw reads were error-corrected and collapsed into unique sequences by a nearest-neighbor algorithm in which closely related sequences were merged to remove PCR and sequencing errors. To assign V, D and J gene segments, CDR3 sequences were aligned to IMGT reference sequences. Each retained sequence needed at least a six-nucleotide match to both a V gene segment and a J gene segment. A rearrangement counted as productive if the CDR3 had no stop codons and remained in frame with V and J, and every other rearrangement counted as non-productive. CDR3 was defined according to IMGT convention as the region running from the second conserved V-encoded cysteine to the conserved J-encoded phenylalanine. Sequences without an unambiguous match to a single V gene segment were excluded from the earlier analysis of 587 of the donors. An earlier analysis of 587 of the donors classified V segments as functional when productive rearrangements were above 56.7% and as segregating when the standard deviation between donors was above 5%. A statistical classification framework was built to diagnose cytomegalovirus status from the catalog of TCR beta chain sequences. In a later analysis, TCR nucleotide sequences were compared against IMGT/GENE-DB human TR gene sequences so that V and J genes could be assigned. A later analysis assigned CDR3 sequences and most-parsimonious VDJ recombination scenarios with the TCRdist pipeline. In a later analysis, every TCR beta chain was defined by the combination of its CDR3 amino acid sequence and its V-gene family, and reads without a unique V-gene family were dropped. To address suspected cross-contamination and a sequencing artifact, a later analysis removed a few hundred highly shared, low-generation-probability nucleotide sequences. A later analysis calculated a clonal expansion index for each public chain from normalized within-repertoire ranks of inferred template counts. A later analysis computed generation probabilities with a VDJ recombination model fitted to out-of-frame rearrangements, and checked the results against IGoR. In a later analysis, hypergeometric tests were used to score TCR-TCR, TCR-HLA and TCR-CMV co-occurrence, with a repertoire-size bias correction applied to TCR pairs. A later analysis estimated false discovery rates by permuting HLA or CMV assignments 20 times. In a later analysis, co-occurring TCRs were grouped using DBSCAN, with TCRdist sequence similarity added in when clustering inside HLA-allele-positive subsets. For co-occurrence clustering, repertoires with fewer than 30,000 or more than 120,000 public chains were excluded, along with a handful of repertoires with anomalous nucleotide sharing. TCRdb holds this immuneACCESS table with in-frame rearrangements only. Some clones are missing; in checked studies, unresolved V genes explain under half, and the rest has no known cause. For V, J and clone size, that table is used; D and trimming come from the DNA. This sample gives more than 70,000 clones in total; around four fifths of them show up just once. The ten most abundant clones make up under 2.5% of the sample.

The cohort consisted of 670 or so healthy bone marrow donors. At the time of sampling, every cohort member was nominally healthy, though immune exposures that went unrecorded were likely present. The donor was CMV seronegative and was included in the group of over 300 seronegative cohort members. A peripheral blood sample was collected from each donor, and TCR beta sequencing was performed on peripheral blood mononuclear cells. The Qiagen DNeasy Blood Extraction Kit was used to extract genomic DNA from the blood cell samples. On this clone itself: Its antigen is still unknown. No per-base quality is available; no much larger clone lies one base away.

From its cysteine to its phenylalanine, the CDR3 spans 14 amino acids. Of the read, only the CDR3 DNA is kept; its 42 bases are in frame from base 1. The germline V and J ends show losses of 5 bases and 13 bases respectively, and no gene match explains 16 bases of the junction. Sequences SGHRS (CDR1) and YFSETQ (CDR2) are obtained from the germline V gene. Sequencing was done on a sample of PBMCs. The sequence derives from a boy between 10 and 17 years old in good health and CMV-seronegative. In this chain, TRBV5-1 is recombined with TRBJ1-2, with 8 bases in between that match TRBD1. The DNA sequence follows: TGCGCCAGCAGATTTACCGGGACAGGCGATTCTATCACCTTC. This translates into CASRFTGTGDSITF.